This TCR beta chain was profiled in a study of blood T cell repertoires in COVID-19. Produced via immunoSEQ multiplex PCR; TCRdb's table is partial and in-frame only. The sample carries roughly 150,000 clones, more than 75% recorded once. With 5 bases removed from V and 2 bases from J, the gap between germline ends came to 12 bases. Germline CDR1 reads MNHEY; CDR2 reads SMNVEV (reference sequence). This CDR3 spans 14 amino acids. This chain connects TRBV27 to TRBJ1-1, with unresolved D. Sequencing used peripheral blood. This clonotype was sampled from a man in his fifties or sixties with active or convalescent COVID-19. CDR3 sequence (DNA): TGTGCCAGCAGTCATCAGGCCAGCAACACTGAAGCTTTCTTT. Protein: CASSHQASNTEAFF.